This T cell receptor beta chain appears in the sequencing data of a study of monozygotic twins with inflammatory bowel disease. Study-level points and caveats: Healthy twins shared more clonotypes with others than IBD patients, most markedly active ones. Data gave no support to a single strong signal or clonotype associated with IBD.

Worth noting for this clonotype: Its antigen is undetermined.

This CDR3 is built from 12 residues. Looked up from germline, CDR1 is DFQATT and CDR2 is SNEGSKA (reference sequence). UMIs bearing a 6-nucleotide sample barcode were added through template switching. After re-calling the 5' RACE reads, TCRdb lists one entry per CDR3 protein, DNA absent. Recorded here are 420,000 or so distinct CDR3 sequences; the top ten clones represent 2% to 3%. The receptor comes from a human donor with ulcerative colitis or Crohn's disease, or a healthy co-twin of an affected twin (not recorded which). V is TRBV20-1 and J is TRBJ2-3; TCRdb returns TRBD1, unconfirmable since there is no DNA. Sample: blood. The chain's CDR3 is CSAFGPGDTQYF.